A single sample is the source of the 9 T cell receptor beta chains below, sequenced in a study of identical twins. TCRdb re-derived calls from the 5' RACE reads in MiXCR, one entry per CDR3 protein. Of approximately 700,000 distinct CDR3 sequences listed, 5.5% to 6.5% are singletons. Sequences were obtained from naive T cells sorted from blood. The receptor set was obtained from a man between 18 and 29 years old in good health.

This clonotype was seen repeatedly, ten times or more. In nucleotides, the CDR3 is TGCAGTGCTAGAGATCATGGGCAGAGATATTCACCCCTCCACTTT. It yields the protein CSARDHGQRYSPLHF. V usage is TRBV20-1 and J usage is TRBJ1-6; D not certain. CDR3 length: 15 residues. V shed 0 bases and J shed 8 bases, with 14 bases lying between them. CDR1 is DFQATT, CDR2 SNEGSKA, per germline (reference sequence).

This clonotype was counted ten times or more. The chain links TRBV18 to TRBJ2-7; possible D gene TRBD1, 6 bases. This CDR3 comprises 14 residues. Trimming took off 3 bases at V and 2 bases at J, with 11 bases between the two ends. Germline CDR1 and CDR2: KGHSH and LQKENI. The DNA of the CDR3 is TGTGCCAGCTCACCCGGACAGTCTGCCTACGAGCAGTACTTC. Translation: CASSPGQSAYEQYF.

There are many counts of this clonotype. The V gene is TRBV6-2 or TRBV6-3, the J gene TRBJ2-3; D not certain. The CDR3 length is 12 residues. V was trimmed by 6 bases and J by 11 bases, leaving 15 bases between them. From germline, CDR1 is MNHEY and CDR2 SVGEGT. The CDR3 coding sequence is TGTGCCAGCAGCCCCAGGATATCGAAGCAGTATTTT. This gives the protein CASSPRISKQYF.

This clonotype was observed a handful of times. Here the CDR3 reads CASSQDRTAGNTIYF. The CDR3 region has the DNA TGTGCCAGCAGCCAAGACAGAACAGCTGGAAACACCATATATTTT. This chain uses TRBV3-1 with TRBJ1-3; D uncertain. From germline, CDR1 is LGHDT and CDR2 YNNKEL (reference sequence). V was trimmed by 0 bases and J by 2 bases, leaving 8 bases between them. The length of the CDR3 is 15 residues.

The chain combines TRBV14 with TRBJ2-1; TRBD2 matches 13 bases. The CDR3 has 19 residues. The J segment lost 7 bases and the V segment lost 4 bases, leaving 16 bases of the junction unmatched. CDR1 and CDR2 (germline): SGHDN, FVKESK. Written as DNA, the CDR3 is TGTGCCAGCAGCCGAACGCGGGAGACTAGCGGGAGGCCTACAAATGAGCAGTTCTTC. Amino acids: CASSRTRETSGRPTNEQFF.

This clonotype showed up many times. The CDR3 DNA is TGTGCCAGCAGGTCCCCGGGACAGGGGGCCTACAATGAGCAGTTCTTC. As protein: CASRSPGQGAYNEQFF. The chain is built from TRBV12-3 or TRBV12-4 and TRBJ2-1, with 11 bases fitting TRBD1. This CDR3 is 16 amino acids long. V trimming: 6 bases; J trimming: 2 bases; junction bases outside the gene matches: 6.

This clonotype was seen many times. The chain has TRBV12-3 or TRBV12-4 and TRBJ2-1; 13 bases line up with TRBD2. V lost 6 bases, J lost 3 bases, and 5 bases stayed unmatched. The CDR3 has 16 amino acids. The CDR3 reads CASSGTSGNLYNEQFF. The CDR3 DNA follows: TGTGCCAGCAGCGGGACTAGCGGGAACCTCTACAATGAGCAGTTCTTC.

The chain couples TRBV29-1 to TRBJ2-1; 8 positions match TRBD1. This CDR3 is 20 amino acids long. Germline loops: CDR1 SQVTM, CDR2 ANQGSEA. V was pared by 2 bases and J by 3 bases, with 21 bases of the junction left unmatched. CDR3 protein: CSVERFSGTGFFPDYNEQFF. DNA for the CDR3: TGCAGCGTTGAAAGATTTTCCGGGACAGGATTTTTCCCGGACTACAATGAGCAGTTCTTC.

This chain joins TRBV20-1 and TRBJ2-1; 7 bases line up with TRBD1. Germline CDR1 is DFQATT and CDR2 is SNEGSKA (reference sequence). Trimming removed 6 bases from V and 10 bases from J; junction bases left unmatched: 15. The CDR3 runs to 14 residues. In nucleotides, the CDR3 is TGCAGTGCCAAAAGACAGGGACCGAAGGGAGAGCAGTTCTTC. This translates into CSAKRQGPKGEQFF.